Shown below are 25 T cell receptor beta chains from a single sample sequenced in a study of cytomegalovirus exposure and HLA in healthy donors. The assay was immunoSEQ multiplex PCR, and TCRdb's table has in-frame clones only and misses some. The sample lists about 220,000 clones; 75% to 95% were seen once. Sequencing used PBMCs. The origin of the receptors is a young woman in good health and CMV-seronegative.

CDR3 protein: CASSLAWGAGELFF. Here the CDR3 DNA reads TGCGCCAGCAGCTTGGCCTGGGGGGCCGGGGAGCTGTTTTTT. V and J are TRBV5-1 and TRBJ2-2, with a weak D call TRBD2 (6 bases). The CDR3 has 14 residues. V was cut by 0 bases and J by 6 bases, with 9 bases left in between. Germline CDR1 SGHRS, CDR2 YFSETQ.

A single count supports this clone. The J gene is TRBJ2-2, the V gene TRBV5-1; 12 positions match TRBD2. Germline assignment: CDR1 SGHRS and CDR2 YFSETQ. The CDR3 totals 15 residues. Losses at the gene ends were 1 base for V and 7 bases for J; bases not matched to a gene: 2. Written as DNA, the CDR3 is TGCGCCAGCAGCTTGTGGACTAGCGGGAACGGGGAGCTGTTTTTT. Protein sequence: CASSLWTSGNGELFF.

The rearrangement uses TRBV19 and TRBJ1-1, with a tentative D call TRBD1 (5 bases). V was pared by 3 bases and J by 11 bases, with 16 bases between. CDR1 and CDR2 (germline): LNHDA, SQIVND (reference sequence). The CDR3 length is 13 residues. The CDR3, as DNA: TGTGCCAGTAGTATTGACAGCCCACAATCGGCTTTCTTT. As protein: CASSIDSPQSAFF.

The chain's CDR3 is CATSRGGLVGYEQYF. The CDR3 DNA follows: TGTGCCACCAGCAGAGGGGGACTAGTCGGCTACGAGCAGTACTTC. This chain uses TRBV15 with TRBJ2-7; 8 bases fit TRBD2. This CDR3 has 15 amino acids. The germline V gene encodes CDR1 LNHNV and CDR2 YYDKDF (reference sequence). V was clipped by 1 base and J by 3 bases; unmatched bases: 5.

This chain links TRBV6-6 with TRBJ1-5, with no clear D. The V and J ends lost 6 bases and 4 bases respectively, with 16 bases between them. In germline, CDR1 is MNHNY, CDR2 SVGAGI (reference sequence). The CDR3 spans 15 residues. CDR3: CASSRGSAKNQPQHF. The CDR3 DNA is TGTGCCAGCAGCCGCGGATCTGCGAAGAATCAGCCCCAGCATTTT.

The gene calls are TRBV28 and TRBJ2-7, with D unresolved. Per germline, CDR1 MDHEN and CDR2 SYDVKM. This CDR3 has 11 amino acids. The V and J ends lost 6 bases and 3 bases respectively, with 6 bases between them. The CDR3 DNA follows: TGTGCCAGCAGAGACAACTACGAGCAGTACTTC. Amino acids: CASRDNYEQYF.

The genes are TRBV5-6 and TRBJ1-5; perhaps TRBD1 as D (6 bases). CDR3 length: 15 residues. Looked up from germline, CDR1 is SGHDT and CDR2 is YYEEEE. V lost 2 bases to trimming and J lost 1 base, with 10 bases between them. The CDR3 DNA follows: TGTGCCAGCAGCTTTCGGGGGGCAAGCAATCAGCCCCAGCATTTT. Residues: CASSFRGASNQPQHF.

The genes are TRBV19 and TRBJ2-7; 10 bases fit TRBD2. Looked up from germline, CDR1 is LNHDA and CDR2 is SQIVND (reference sequence). The CDR3 runs 16 residues. J was trimmed by 4 bases and V by 4 bases; bases with no gene match: 10. CDR3 amino acids: CASSTASGRALYEQYF. The CDR3 nucleotides are TGTGCCAGTAGTACTGCTAGCGGGAGAGCTTTGTACGAGCAGTACTTC.

The chain recombines TRBV19 with TRBJ2-3; possible D gene TRBD2, 6 bases. From germline, CDR1 is LNHDA and CDR2 SQIVND (reference sequence). Trimming shortened V by 5 bases and J by 1 base, and 13 bases separated the two germline ends. The CDR3 contains 15 residues. CDR3 sequence: CASSAPSVRTDTQYF. The CDR3 DNA follows: TGTGCCAGTAGTGCCCCTAGCGTACGCACAGATACGCAGTATTTT.

The J gene is TRBJ2-1, the V gene TRBV18; tentative D call: TRBD1 (7 bases). This CDR3 spans 16 amino acids. Germline CDR1 reads KGHSH; CDR2 reads LQKENI. The V end lost 6 bases, the J end lost 7 bases, and 22 bases lay between the germline ends. Here the CDR3 reads CASSQPGGGSGNEQFF. For the CDR3, the DNA is TGTGCCAGCTCTCAACCAGGGGGAGGATCCGGGAATGAGCAGTTCTTC. Looking up the rest from reference TRBV18 and TRBJ2-1 gives the full variable domain: NAGVMQNPRHLVRRRGQEARLRCSPMKGHSHVYWYRQLPEEGLKFMVYLQKENIIDESGMPKERFSAEFPKEGPSILRIQQVVRGDSAAYFCASSQPGGGSGNEQFFGPGTRLTVL.

The chain has TRBV30 and TRBJ1-1; the match to TRBD1 covers 7 bases. The germline V gene encodes CDR1 GTSNPN and CDR2 SVGIG (reference sequence). The CDR3 is 14 amino acids. The ends lost 8 bases at V and 9 bases at J; junction bases unmatched: 18. CDR3 sequence (DNA): TGTGCCGGGAAAACCCAATTGGACAGGCCCAAAGCTTTCTTT. Translating it yields CAGKTQLDRPKAFF.

The V and J genes are TRBV7-8 and TRBJ1-1; a weak D match, TRBD1 (5 bases). V was pared by 2 bases and J by 1 base, with 14 bases between. The CDR3 contains 16 residues. CDR1 is SGHVS and CDR2 is FQNEAQ in the germline V gene. CDR3 sequence (DNA): TGTGCCAGCAGCTTACTGGGCGACAGAGCGAACACTGAAGCTTTCTTT. It yields the protein CASSLLGDRANTEAFF.

V is TRBV5-1 and J is TRBJ2-7, with a possible D match to TRBD1 (6 bases). The CDR3 has 14 residues. Trimming removed 1 base at V and 2 bases at J, with 10 bases between. Germline V gene data show CDR1 as SGHRS and CDR2 as YFSETQ. CDR3 loop: CASSLLGDTYEQYF. CDR3 in DNA: TGCGCCAGCAGCTTGTTAGGGGACACCTACGAGCAGTACTTC.

This chain links TRBV7-9 with TRBJ2-7, with D possibly TRBD2 on 6 matching bases. The CDR3 has 16 residues. Trimming removed 1 base at V and 6 bases at J, with 19 bases between. Germline CDR1 SEHNR, CDR2 FQNEAQ (reference sequence). CDR3 coding DNA: TGTGCCAGCAGCTTAGTAGGGGACCTGGGAGGCGGCGAGCAGTACTTC. Protein product: CASSLVGDLGGGEQYF.

CDR3 bases: TGTGCTAGTGGTTTGACAATTGGCTACACCTTC. It is translated as CASGLTIGYTF. The V call is TRBV12-5, the J call TRBJ1-2; no definite D call. The CDR3 is 11 amino acids. Trimming left V 2 bases short and J 7 bases short, with 5 bases between. The germline CDR1 and CDR2 sequences are LGHNT and FRNRAP.

The chain employs TRBV28 and TRBJ2-5; D is possibly TRBD1 (6 bases). V was pared by 4 bases and J by 5 bases, with 14 bases between. CDR3 length: 14 amino acids. Germline V gene data show CDR1 as MDHEN and CDR2 as SYDVKM. In DNA, the CDR3 is TGTGCCAGCAGTTCCCCGGTCCAGGGGGAGACCCAGTACTTC. Translation gives CASSSPVQGETQYF. Drawing the rest from reference TRBV28 and TRBJ2-5, the complete variable domain is DVKVTQSSRYLVKRTGEKVFLECVQDMDHENMFWYRQDPGLGLRLIYFSYDVKMKEKGDIPEGYSVSREKKERFSLILESASTNQTSMYLCASSSPVQGETQYFGPGTRLLVL.

V is TRBV19 and J is TRBJ2-7; TRBD1 agrees at 9 bases. The CDR3 has 13 residues. The V segment lost 10 bases and the J segment 5 bases; nucleotides outside the gene matches: 9. Germline V lookup: CDR1 LNHDA, CDR2 SQIVND (reference sequence). CDR3 residues: CANPLTGGNEQYF. DNA for the CDR3: TGTGCCAACCCTTTGACAGGGGGGAACGAGCAGTACTTC.

The rearrangement links TRBV7-9 to TRBJ1-1, with no clear D. V gave up 7 bases and J gave up 5 bases, with 8 bases separating them. This CDR3 is built from 11 residues. Germline V gene sequence: CDR1 SEHNR, CDR2 FQNEAQ (reference sequence). CDR3 nucleotide sequence: TGTGCCAGCACCTGGAGAACTGAAGCTTTCTTT. Translating gives CASTWRTEAFF. The full variable domain, completed using reference TRBV7-9 and TRBJ1-1, is DTGVSQNPRHKITKRGQNVTFRCDPISEHNRLYWYRQTLGQGPEFLTYFQNEAQLEKSRLLSDRFSAERPKGSFSTLEIQRTEQGDSAMYLCASTWRTEAFFGQGTRLTVV.

The chain employs TRBV5-5 and TRBJ1-4; D remains unclear. The CDR3 contains 16 residues. Germline V gene sequence: CDR1 SGHKS, CDR2 YYEKEE (reference sequence). Trimming took 0 bases from V and 8 from J, leaving 17 bases between them. The CDR3 region is CASSLASNRGWEKLFF. CDR3 in DNA: TGTGCCAGCAGCTTGGCTTCTAACAGAGGGTGGGAAAAACTGTTTTTT. The full variable domain, rest sourced from reference TRBV5-5 and TRBJ1-4, is DAGVTQSPTHLIKTRGQQVTLRCSPISGHKSVSWYQQVLGQGPQFIFQYYEKEERGRGNFPDRFSARQFPNYSSELNVNALLLGDSALYLCASSLASNRGWEKLFFGSGTQLSVL.

This chain connects TRBV5-1 to TRBJ2-3; D may be TRBD1 (6 bases). This CDR3 comprises 15 residues. V lost 4 bases, J lost 0 bases, and 12 bases lay in between. Germline V CDR1 and CDR2: SGHRS, YFSETQ. Here the CDR3 DNA reads TGCGCCAGCAGCCTACAGGGTTATAGCACAGATACGCAGTATTTT. It encodes CASSLQGYSTDTQYF.

This clone was observed a single time. The J gene is TRBJ1-4, the V gene TRBV4-2, with 9 bases aligning to TRBD1. The V gene end was trimmed by 3 bases and the J gene end by 5 bases; junction bases not matched to a gene: 7. From germline, CDR1 is LGHNA and CDR2 YNFKEQ. The CDR3 length is 16 residues. DNA for the CDR3: TGTGCCAGCAGCCATTCCCCCGGGACAGGGAATGAAAAACTGTTTTTT. Translation: CASSHSPGTGNEKLFF.

The gene calls are TRBV19 and TRBJ2-1; TRBD2 matches at 8 bases. Germline lookup yields CDR1 LNHDA and CDR2 SQIVND (reference sequence). With 8 bases clipped from V and 6 bases from J, the junction kept 12 bases outside the gene matches. The CDR3 is 15 amino acids. The CDR3 is CASHSGTRGGNEQFF. CDR3 sequence (DNA): TGTGCCAGTCACTCCGGGACTAGGGGTGGCAATGAGCAGTTCTTC.

V gene TRBV29-1 combines with J gene TRBJ1-2, with a tentative D call TRBD1 (6 bases). The CDR3 contains 14 residues. Germline V gene data show CDR1 as SQVTM and CDR2 as ANQGSEA. Trimming removed 6 bases at V and 1 base at J, with 15 bases between. The CDR3 sequence: CSVAGTPINYGYTF. The CDR3 coding sequence is TGCAGCGTCGCCGGGACACCAATTAACTATGGCTACACCTTC.

V usage is TRBV13 and J usage is TRBJ2-1, with 13 bases that match TRBD2. CDR3 length: 16 amino acids. The J segment lost 13 bases and the V segment lost 2 bases, leaving 11 bases of the junction unmatched. Germline assignment: CDR1 PRHDT and CDR2 FYEKMQ (reference sequence). The CDR3 is CASSLSGTSGISRQFF. CDR3 DNA: TGTGCCAGCAGCTTATCCGGGACTAGCGGGATTTCACGACAGTTCTTC.

The genes are TRBV5-1 and TRBJ2-2; 8 bases agree with TRBD2. In germline, CDR1 is SGHRS, CDR2 YFSETQ. J lost 3 bases, V lost 6 bases, and 7 bases had no gene match. CDR3 length: 15 residues. The CDR3 region has the DNA TGCGCCAGCACCGTAACTAGCGGCCACACCGGGGAGCTGTTTTTT. Translation gives CASTVTSGHTGELFF.